This is a list of T cell receptor beta chains from one sample in a study. TCRdb re-called the RT-PCR reads with MiXCR, one entry per CDR3 protein. Of about 700,000 distinct CDR3 sequences listed, 11% to 15% were seen once; the top ten hold 3.6%. The sequencing input was memory CD4+ T cells from blood. The receptors derive from a female donor in good health, serving as a healthy control. CDR3s include the opening cysteine and the closing phenylalanine or tryptophan. Fields, in order: V gene, J gene, clone size, D gene, CDR3 protein, CDR3 DNA. A D gene is named only where the DNA matches it firmly. Clone size is stated in some rows and not others, as once, few, many or a class when expanded.

TRBV20-1,TRBJ2-2,-,TRBD2,CSAPPSGRRTGELFF,TGCAGTGCGCCCCCTAGCGGGAGACGTACCGGGGAGCTGTTTTTT
TRBV7-9,TRBJ2-2,few,TRBD2,CASSRLAGDTGELFF,TGTGCCAGCAGCCGACTAGCGGGGGACACCGGGGAGCTGTTTTTT
TRBV5-1,TRBJ2-7,-,-,CASSLRRAGSYEQYF,TGCGCCAGCAGCTTGCGAAGGGCGGGTTCCTACGAGCAGTACTTC
TRBV6-2/TRBV6-3,TRBJ1-2,-,TRBD1,CASSYDRGRRGYTF,TGTGCCAGCAGTTACGACAGGGGACGACGGGGCTACACCTTC
TRBV27,TRBJ1-1,many,TRBD1,CASSSPTRGPGEAFF,TGTGCCAGCAGTTCCCCGACCAGGGGGCCGGGCGAAGCTTTCTTT
TRBV6-2/TRBV6-3,TRBJ2-3,few,-,CASAHGLTTDTQYF,TGTGCCAGCGCCCACGGGCTTACCACAGATACGCAGTATTTT
TRBV7-6,TRBJ2-3,few,TRBD1,CASSLAPPGTGTDTQYF,TGTGCCAGCAGCTTAGCCCCCCCCGGGACAGGCACAGATACGCAGTATTTT
TRBV5-6,TRBJ2-3,many,TRBD2,CASSSYVSGADTQYF,TGTGCCAGCAGCTCCTATGTCAGCGGGGCAGATACGCAGTATTTT
TRBV6-2/TRBV6-3,TRBJ2-1,-,-,CASSLFKGPYNEQFF,TGTGCCAGCAGTTTATTCAAGGGGCCATACAATGAGCAGTTCTTC
TRBV3-1,TRBJ2-3,few,TRBD2,CASSQRGSGDTQYF,TGTGCCAGCAGCCAACGCGGGAGCGGCGATACGCAGTATTTT
TRBV10-3,TRBJ2-6,few,-,CAISTGYLSGANVLTF,TGTGCCATCAGCACGGGCTACCTCTCTGGGGCCAACGTCCTGACTTTC
TRBV28,TRBJ2-5,-,-,CASSLYGTGQVTQYF,TGTGCCAGCAGTTTATATGGGACGGGTCAGGTGACCCAGTACTTC
TRBV29-1,TRBJ2-1,many,TRBD2,CSVSGAGGGNEQFF,TGCAGCGTTTCAGGAGCGGGGGGGGGGAATGAGCAGTTCTTC
TRBV28,TRBJ2-7,few,TRBD2,CASSFNGRVYEQYF,TGTGCCAGCAGTTTTAACGGGAGGGTCTACGAGCAGTACTTC
TRBV9,TRBJ1-1,few,-,CASSALQGITEAFF,TGTGCCAGCAGCGCCCTGCAGGGTATCACTGAAGCTTTCTTT
TRBV6-2/TRBV6-3,TRBJ2-6,-,TRBD1,CASSPDRVFSGANVLTF,TGTGCCAGCAGTCCCGACAGGGTCTTCTCTGGGGCCAACGTCCTGACTTTC
TRBV5-5,TRBJ1-5,-,TRBD1,CASSPGQYNQPQHF,TGTGCCAGCAGCCCGGGACAGTACAATCAGCCCCAGCATTTT
TRBV20-1,TRBJ2-3,many,TRBD2,CSAPPGAGGRATSTDTQYF,TGCAGTGCCCCTCCGGGGGCGGGAGGGCGAGCGACTAGCACAGATACGCAGTATTTT
TRBV7-2,TRBJ2-1,many,-,CASSLQWGTYNEQFF,TGTGCCAGCAGCCTCCAGTGGGGGACCTACAATGAGCAGTTCTTC
TRBV11-2,TRBJ2-1,few,TRBD2,CASSFTGTSNNEQFF,TGTGCCAGCAGTTTTACCGGGACTAGCAACAATGAGCAGTTCTTC
TRBV6-1,TRBJ1-2,few,-,CASSGGMYGYTF,TGTGCCAGCAGTGGCGGGATGTATGGCTACACCTTC
TRBV11-2,TRBJ2-7,few,TRBD2,CASSSTTSLGEQYF,TGTGCCAGCTCCTCGACGACTAGCTTGGGCGAGCAGTACTTC
TRBV7-2,TRBJ2-5,many,TRBD1,CASRSDRGRVRETQYF,TGTGCCAGCAGGTCTGACAGGGGCCGCGTTCGGGAGACCCAGTACTTC
TRBV3-1,TRBJ2-7,-,TRBD2,CASSPSEGLAERGEQYF,TGTGCCAGCAGCCCCTCAGAGGGACTAGCGGAGAGGGGAGAGCAGTACTTC
TRBV6-2/TRBV6-3,TRBJ2-4,-,TRBD2,CASSLRLAEPGIQYF,TGTGCCAGCAGTCTAAGACTAGCCGAACCTGGCATTCAGTACTTC
TRBV27,TRBJ2-7,few,-,CASSLLIPPGEQYF,TGTGCCAGCAGTTTACTGATACCTCCTGGAGAGCAGTACTTC
TRBV5-1,TRBJ1-2,-,-,CASSEGDRNYGYTF,TGCGCCAGCAGCGAGGGGGACCGCAACTATGGCTACACCTTC
TRBV20-1,TRBJ2-1,-,-,CSARSGTPQFF,TGCAGTGCTAGATCCGGGACCCCCCAGTTCTTC
TRBV5-1,TRBJ2-5,many,-,CASSLGAQETQYF,TGTGCCAGCAGCTTAGGGGCCCAAGAGACCCAGTACTTC
TRBV28,TRBJ2-1,few,TRBD2,CASSPPGGADSEQFF,TGTGCCAGCAGTCCCCCGGGGGGGGCGGACAGTGAGCAGTTCTTC
TRBV7-3,TRBJ2-7,-,-,CASSLSSVSYEQYF,TGTGCCAGCAGCTTAAGTTCCGTTAGTTACGAGCAGTACTTC
TRBV4-2,TRBJ2-1,-,TRBD2,CASSQAHGLAGRYNEQFF,TGTGCCAGCAGCCAAGCCCACGGACTAGCGGGACGGTACAATGAGCAGTTCTTC
TRBV7-9,TRBJ1-1,-,-,CASSLLSSTEAFF,TGTGCCAGCAGCTTATTGTCCAGCACTGAAGCTTTCTTT
TRBV28,TRBJ1-2,few,-,CASALGGYTF,TGTGCCAGCGCCCTTGGTGGCTACACCTTC
TRBV5-1,TRBJ2-1,few,-,CASSLGDFSYNEQFF,TGCGCCAGCAGCTTGGGGGATTTTTCCTACAATGAGCAGTTCTTC
TRBV5-1,TRBJ1-2,-,-,CASSFDGAGHYGYTF,TGCGCCAGCAGCTTTGATGGGGCCGGGCACTATGGCTACACCTTC
TRBV5-1,TRBJ1-1,-,-,CASSIGINTEAFF,TGCGCCAGCAGCATCGGGATAAACACTGAAGCTTTCTTT
TRBV18,TRBJ2-2,few,-,CASSLGRYDTGELFF,TGTGCCAGCTCACTTGGACGCTACGACACCGGGGAGCTGTTTTTT
TRBV5-1,TRBJ2-7,few,-,CASSYRDKLEQYF,TGCGCCAGCAGCTACCGGGACAAGCTAGAGCAGTACTTC
TRBV21-1,TRBJ2-5,-,-,CASSPRCETQYF,TGTGCCAGCAGCCCCCGCTGCGAGACCCAGTACTTC
TRBV4-2,TRBJ2-7,-,-,CASSHGFFGGPYEQYF,TGTGCCAGCAGCCATGGTTTTTTCGGGGGACCCTACGAGCAGTACTTC
TRBV7-2,TRBJ2-1,once,TRBD1,CASAKEGADNEQFF,TGTGCCAGCGCCAAAGAGGGGGCAGACAATGAGCAGTTCTTC
TRBV28,TRBJ1-5,few,TRBD1,CASSSGTGGSGQPQHF,TGTGCCAGCAGTTCAGGGACAGGGGGCTCGGGGCAGCCCCAGCATTTT
TRBV9,TRBJ2-1,many,-,CASSVLPDGNEQFF,TGTGCCAGCAGCGTACTCCCGGACGGGAATGAGCAGTTCTTC
TRBV20-1,TRBJ2-7,few,-,CAPRGSTYEQYF,TGCGCCCCCCGGGGTAGTACCTACGAGCAGTACTTC
TRBV20-1,TRBJ1-1,many,-,CSVPSPGGHTEAFF,TGCAGTGTCCCCTCCCCTGGGGGACACACTGAAGCTTTCTTT